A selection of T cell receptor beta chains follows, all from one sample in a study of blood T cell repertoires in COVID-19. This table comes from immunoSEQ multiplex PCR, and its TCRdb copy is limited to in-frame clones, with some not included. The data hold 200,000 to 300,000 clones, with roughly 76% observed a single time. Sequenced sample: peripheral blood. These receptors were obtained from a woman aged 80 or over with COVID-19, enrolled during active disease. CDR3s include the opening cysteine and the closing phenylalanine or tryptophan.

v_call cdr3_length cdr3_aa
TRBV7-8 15 CASSLVFRTTHEQYF
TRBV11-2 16 CASSQFSTGTGNTIYF
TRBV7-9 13 CASSLKGGTEAFF
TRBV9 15 CASGTESPGGNTIYF
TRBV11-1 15 CASSSRGGEMRPQHF
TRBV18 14 CASSRGQTHYEQYF
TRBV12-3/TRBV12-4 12 CASSFSPEKLFF
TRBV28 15 CASSSQGDRNEKLFF
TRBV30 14 CAWSLGQDNQPQHF
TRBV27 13 CASSFQGGEKLFF
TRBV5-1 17 CASSPRGVAGPQETQYF
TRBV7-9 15 CASSFQGAGNEKLFF
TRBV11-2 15 CASSFRAGVTDTQYF
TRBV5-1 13 CASSYRDNEKLFF
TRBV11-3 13 CASSSGGYTEAFF
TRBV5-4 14 CASSSWTGSEKLFF
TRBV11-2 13 CASSLGGEQPQHF
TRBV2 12 CASLGQADTQYF
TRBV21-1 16 CASSKSTAGGSYEQYF
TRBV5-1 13 CASSSWTTDTQYF
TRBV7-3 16 CASSLRPRGSADTQYF
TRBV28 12 CASSTVVYGYTF
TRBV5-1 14 CASSFGQAMETQYF
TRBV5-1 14 CASSLRTGGDTQYF
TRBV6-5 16 CASSYSQGVSGNTIYF
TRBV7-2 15 CASSLGRGSYNEQFF
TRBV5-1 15 CASSYSGQGVETQYF
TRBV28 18 CATGRQGHIGPMNTEAFF
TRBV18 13 CASSPGLASEQYF
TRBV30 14 CAWIRQGVGYGYTF